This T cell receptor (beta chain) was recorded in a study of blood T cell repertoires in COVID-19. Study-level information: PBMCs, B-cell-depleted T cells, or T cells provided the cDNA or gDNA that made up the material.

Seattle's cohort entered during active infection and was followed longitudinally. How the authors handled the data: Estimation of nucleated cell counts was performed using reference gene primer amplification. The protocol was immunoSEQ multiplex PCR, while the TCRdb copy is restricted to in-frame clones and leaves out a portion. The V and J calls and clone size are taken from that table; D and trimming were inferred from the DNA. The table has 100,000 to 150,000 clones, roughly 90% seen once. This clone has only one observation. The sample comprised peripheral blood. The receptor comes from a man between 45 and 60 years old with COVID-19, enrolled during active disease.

The CDR3 spells CASSAGSGRAENEQFF. CDR3 coding DNA: TGTGCCAGCAGCGCAGGTAGCGGGAGGGCCGAAAATGAGCAGTTCTTC. The chain recombines TRBV9 with TRBJ2-1; 11 bases align to TRBD2. Germline loops: CDR1 SGDLS, CDR2 YYNGEE. This CDR3 is built from 16 residues. The V and J ends lost 3 bases and 7 bases, in that order; junction bases with no gene match: 9.